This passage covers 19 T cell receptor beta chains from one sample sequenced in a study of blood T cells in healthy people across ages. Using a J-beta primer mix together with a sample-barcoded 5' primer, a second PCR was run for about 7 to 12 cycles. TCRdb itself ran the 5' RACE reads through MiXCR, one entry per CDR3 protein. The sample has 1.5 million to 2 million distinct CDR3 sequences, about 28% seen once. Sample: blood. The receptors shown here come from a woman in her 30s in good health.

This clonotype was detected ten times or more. Here the CDR3 reads CASSLSPGYEQYF. CDR3 bases: TGTGCCAGCAGCTTATCCCCAGGCTACGAGCAGTACTTC. The chain links TRBV7-9 to TRBJ2-7, with D unresolved. Between the trimmed V and J ends, which lost 2 bases and 3 bases, there was a span of 8 bases. CDR1 and CDR2 from the germline V gene are SEHNR and FQNEAQ (reference sequence). This CDR3 contains 13 residues. The full variable domain, in which reference TRBV7-9 and TRBJ2-7 provide the parts outside the CDR3, is DTGVSQNPRHKITKRGQNVTFRCDPISEHNRLYWYRQTLGQGPEFLTYFQNEAQLEKSRLLSDRFSAERPKGSFSTLEIQRTEQGDSAMYLCASSLSPGYEQYFGPGTRLTVT.

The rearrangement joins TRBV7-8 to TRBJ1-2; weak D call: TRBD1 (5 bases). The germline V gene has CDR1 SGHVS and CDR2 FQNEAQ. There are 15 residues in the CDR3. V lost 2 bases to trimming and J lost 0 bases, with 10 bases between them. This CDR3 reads CASSLWGVSNYGYTF. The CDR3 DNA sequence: TGTGCCAGCAGCTTATGGGGGGTATCTAACTATGGCTACACCTTC.

The CDR3 bases are TGCAGTGCTAGAGATTGGACAGGCGTAAAAGAGACCCAGTACTTC. This translates into CSARDWTGVKETQYF. The rearrangement links TRBV20-1 to TRBJ2-7; 7 bases map to TRBD1. TRBJ2-5 explains the end of the DNA better; the J call may be wrong. The germline gives CDR1 DFQATT, CDR2 SNEGSKA (reference sequence). This CDR3 has 15 residues.

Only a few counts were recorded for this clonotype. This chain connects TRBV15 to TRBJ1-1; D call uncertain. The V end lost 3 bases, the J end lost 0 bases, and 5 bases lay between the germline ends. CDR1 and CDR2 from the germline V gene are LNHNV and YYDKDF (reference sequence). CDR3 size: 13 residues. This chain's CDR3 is CATSRRMNTEAFF. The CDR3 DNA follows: TGTGCCACCAGCAGGAGGATGAACACTGAAGCTTTCTTT.

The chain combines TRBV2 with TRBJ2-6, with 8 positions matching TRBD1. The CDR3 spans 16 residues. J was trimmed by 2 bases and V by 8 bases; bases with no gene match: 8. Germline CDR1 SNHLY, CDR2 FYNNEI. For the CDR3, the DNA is TGTGCCAGCCAAAGGGACAGGCCGACTGGGGCCAACGTCCTGACTTTC. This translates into CASQRDRPTGANVLTF.

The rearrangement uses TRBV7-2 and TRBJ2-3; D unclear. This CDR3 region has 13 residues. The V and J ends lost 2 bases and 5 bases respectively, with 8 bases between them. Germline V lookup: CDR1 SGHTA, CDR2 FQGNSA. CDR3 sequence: CASSLKVRDTQYF. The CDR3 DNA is TGTGCCAGCAGCTTAAAAGTGAGAGATACGCAGTATTTT.

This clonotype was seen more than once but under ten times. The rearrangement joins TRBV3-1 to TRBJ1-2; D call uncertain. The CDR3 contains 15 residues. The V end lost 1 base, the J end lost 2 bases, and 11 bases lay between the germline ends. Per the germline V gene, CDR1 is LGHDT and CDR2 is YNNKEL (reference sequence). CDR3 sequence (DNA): TGTGCCAGCAGCCAAGGTTACGGGCGGAACTATGGCTACACCTTC. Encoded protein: CASSQGYGRNYGYTF.

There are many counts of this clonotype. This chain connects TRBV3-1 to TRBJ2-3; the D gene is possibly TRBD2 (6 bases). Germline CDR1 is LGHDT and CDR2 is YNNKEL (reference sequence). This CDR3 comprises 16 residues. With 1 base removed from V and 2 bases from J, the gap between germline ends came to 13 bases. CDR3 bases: TGTGCCAGCAGCCAAGGAGGCGGGATTTACACAGATACGCAGTATTTT. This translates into CASSQGGGIYTDTQYF.

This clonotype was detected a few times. The CDR3 region has the DNA TGTGCCAGCAGCTTGGAAGAGACAGCCCGGGGCGAGCAGTACTTC. Its protein product is CASSLEETARGEQYF. The rearrangement uses TRBV5-6 and TRBJ2-7; perhaps D is TRBD1 or TRBD2 (5 bases each). The CDR3 is 15 residues long. Per germline, CDR1 SGHDT and CDR2 YYEEEE. Trimming removed 0 bases at V and 6 bases at J, with 16 bases between.

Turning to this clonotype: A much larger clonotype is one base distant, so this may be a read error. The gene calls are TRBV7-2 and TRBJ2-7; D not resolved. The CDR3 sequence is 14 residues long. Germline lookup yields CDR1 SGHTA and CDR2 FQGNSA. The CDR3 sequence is CACSLYQESYEQYF. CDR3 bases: TGTGCCTGCAGCTTATACCAGGAGTCCTACGAGCAGTACTTC.

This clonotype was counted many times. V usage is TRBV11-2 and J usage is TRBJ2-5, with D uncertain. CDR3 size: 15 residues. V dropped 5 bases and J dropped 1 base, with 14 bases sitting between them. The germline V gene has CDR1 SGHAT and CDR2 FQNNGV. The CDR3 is CASSRPDWRQETQYF. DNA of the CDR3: TGTGCCAGCAGCCGCCCCGACTGGCGCCAAGAGACCCAGTACTTC.

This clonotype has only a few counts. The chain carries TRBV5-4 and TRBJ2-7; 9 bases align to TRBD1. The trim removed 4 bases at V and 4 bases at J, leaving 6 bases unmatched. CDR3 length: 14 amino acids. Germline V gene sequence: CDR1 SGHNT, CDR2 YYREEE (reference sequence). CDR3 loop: CASSADRGFYEQYF. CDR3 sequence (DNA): TGTGCCAGCAGCGCGGACAGGGGTTTTTACGAGCAGTACTTC.

DNA of the CDR3: TGTGCCAGCAGCCCGGCTACTTGGGGGGACGAGCAGTACTTC. Encoded protein: CASSPATWGDEQYF. V is TRBV5-6 and J is TRBJ2-7; D is perhaps TRBD2 (6 bases). Germline V gives CDR1 SGHDT, CDR2 YYEEEE. The CDR3 length is 14 residues. The ends were cut back, 4 bases at V and 5 bases at J, with 16 bases in the middle.

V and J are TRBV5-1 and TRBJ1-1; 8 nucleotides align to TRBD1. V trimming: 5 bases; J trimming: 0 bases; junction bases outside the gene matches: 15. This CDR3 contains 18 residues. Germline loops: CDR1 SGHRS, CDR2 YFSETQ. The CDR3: CASSFGQGPRPLNTEAFF. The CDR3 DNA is TGCGCCAGCAGTTTCGGACAGGGCCCTAGGCCCTTGAACACTGAAGCTTTCTTT.

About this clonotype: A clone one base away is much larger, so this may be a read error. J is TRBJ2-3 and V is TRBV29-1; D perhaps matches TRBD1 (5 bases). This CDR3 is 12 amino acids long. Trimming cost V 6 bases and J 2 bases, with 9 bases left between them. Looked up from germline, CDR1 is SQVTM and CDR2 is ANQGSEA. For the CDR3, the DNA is TGCAGCGTCCGACAGACCACAGATACGCAGTATTTT. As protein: CSVRQTTDTQYF.

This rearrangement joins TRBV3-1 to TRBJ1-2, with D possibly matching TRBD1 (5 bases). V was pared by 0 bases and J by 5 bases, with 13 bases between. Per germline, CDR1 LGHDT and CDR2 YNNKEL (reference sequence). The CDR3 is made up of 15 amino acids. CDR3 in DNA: TGTGCCAGCAGCCAAGATCCCTGGCAGGGATATGGCTACACCTTC. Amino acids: CASSQDPWQGYGYTF.

The CDR3 loop is CAWSLHPLGEQYF. The CDR3 DNA follows: TGTGCCTGGAGCCTCCACCCCCTCGGTGAGCAGTACTTC. The chain links TRBV30 to TRBJ2-1; D ambiguous. The better agreement between TRBJ2-7 and the DNA end casts doubt on the J call. The CDR3 contains 13 residues. The germline V gene has CDR1 GTSNPN and CDR2 SVGIG (reference sequence).

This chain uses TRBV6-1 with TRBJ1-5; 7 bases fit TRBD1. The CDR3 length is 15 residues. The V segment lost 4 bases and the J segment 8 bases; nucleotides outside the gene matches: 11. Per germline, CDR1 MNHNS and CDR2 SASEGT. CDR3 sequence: CASSVHRGASEPQHF. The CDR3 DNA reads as TGTGCCAGCAGTGTACACAGGGGTGCTTCGGAGCCCCAGCATTTT.

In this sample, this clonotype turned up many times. CDR3 residues: CATRGEGAGANVLTF. The CDR3 DNA is TGTGCCACCAGAGGGGAGGGGGCTGGGGCCAACGTCCTGACTTTC. This chain connects TRBV15 to TRBJ2-6; tentative D call: TRBD2 (7 bases). Germline-derived CDR1 and CDR2 are LNHNV and YYDKDF (reference sequence). The V end was cut by 6 bases, the J end by 2 bases, with 11 bases between. CDR3 length: 15 residues.